This passage covers 22 T cell receptor beta chains from one sample sequenced in a study of blood T cell repertoires in COVID-19. Assay used: immunoSEQ multiplex PCR; TCRdb lists only in-frame clones, some missing. This sample carries about 240,000 clones, roughly 85% of them seen once, and the ten largest clones take about 3.8%. What was sequenced was PBMCs or T cells enriched from blood (not recorded which). The receptor source for this set is a woman aged 40 to 50 who had been exposed to COVID-19.

This clone came up once. V gene TRBV7-2 combines with J gene TRBJ2-1; possible D gene TRBD2, 5 bases. The CDR3 runs to 13 residues. The germline CDR1 and CDR2 sequences are SGHTA and FQGNSA. V lost 5 bases, J lost 5 bases, and 10 bases lay in between. The CDR3 reads CASSVEGHNEQFF. The CDR3 bases are TGTGCCAGCAGCGTCGAGGGCCACAATGAGCAGTTCTTC.

V and J are TRBV18 and TRBJ1-1, with D perhaps TRBD1 (6 bases). The length of the CDR3 is 15 residues. Germline CDR1 KGHSH, CDR2 LQKENI. Trimming pared 0 bases from V and 5 bases from J, leaving 13 bases between. The CDR3 region has the DNA TGTGCCAGCTCACCACCTTGGCAGGGGCGGACTGAAGCTTTCTTT. This sequence encodes CASSPPWQGRTEAFF.

J is TRBJ1-2 and V is TRBV6-5; D may be TRBD1 (5 bases). The CDR3 length is 13 residues. The V and J ends lost 7 bases and 6 bases respectively, with 15 bases between them. Germline loops: CDR1 MNHEY, CDR2 SVGAGI. CDR3 sequence reads: CASTERGSNGYTF. DNA for the CDR3: TGTGCCAGCACCGAACGGGGGAGTAATGGCTACACCTTC.

The chain carries TRBV4-3 and TRBJ1-2; D gene unclear. Trimming took off 5 bases at V and 5 bases at J, with 9 bases between the two ends. In germline, CDR1 is LGHNA, CDR2 YSLEER. The CDR3 consists of 12 residues. CDR3 sequence (DNA): TGCGCCAGCAGCAGTAGATATTATGGCTACACCTTC. It codes for CASSSRYYGYTF.

V usage is TRBV7-3 and J usage is TRBJ2-1; 7 bases are a match to TRBD2. Germline lookup yields CDR1 SGHTA and CDR2 FQGTGA. The CDR3 loop spans 15 amino acids. V shed 1 base and J 7 bases; nucleotides not matched to a gene: 7. In DNA, the CDR3 is TGTGCCAGCAGCTTAAGCGGGGGAGGTGGGAATGAGCAGTTCTTC. Its translation is CASSLSGGGGNEQFF.

The rearrangement links TRBV2 to TRBJ1-1; 7 bases are a match to TRBD1. Trimming at V came to 3 bases and at J to 3 bases, leaving 4 bases not matched to a gene. Per the germline V gene, CDR1 is SNHLY and CDR2 is FYNNEI. The CDR3 sequence is 14 residues long. Here the CDR3 DNA reads TGTGCCAGCAGTGATGACAGGGCCCACACTGAAGCTTTCTTT. Its protein product is CASSDDRAHTEAFF.

The chain is built from TRBV18 and TRBJ2-7, with a tentative D call TRBD2 (6 bases). V shed 3 bases and J shed 3 bases, with 15 bases lying between them. This CDR3 is 15 amino acids long. The germline gives CDR1 KGHSH, CDR2 LQKENI. Here the CDR3 reads CASSPVGVGSYEQYF. Written as DNA, the CDR3 is TGTGCCAGCTCACCGGTGGGGGTCGGGAGCTACGAGCAGTACTTC.

In its sample, this clone was seen once. V is TRBV5-6 and J is TRBJ1-6; tentative D call: TRBD1 (6 bases). The V and J ends lost 4 bases and 9 bases respectively, with 20 bases between them. Germline V gene sequence: CDR1 SGHDT, CDR2 YYEEEE. The CDR3 runs to 16 residues. For the CDR3, the DNA is TGTGCCAGCAGCCGAGCGGTGGGGCTAGGGGGTTCACCCCTCCACTTT. Amino acids: CASSRAVGLGGSPLHF.

V gene TRBV5-1 combines with J gene TRBJ2-7; TRBD2 aligns across 7 bases. Per the germline V gene, CDR1 is SGHRS and CDR2 is YFSETQ. The CDR3 length is 15 residues. V was clipped by 1 base and J by 3 bases; unmatched bases: 7. The CDR3 reads CASSLSGGGSYEQYF. The CDR3 region has the DNA TGCGCCAGCAGCTTGTCGGGCGGGGGTAGCTACGAGCAGTACTTC.

The V call is TRBV19, the J call TRBJ1-1, with D possibly matching TRBD1 (5 bases). The V gene lost 7 bases and the J gene lost 5 bases, with 17 bases spanning the gap. The CDR3 totals 14 residues. Germline loops: CDR1 LNHDA, CDR2 SQIVND (reference sequence). DNA for the CDR3: TGTGCCAGTACCCGAGGGGAGGGAAGGACTGAAGCTTTCTTT. Amino acid sequence: CASTRGEGRTEAFF.

The CDR3 loop reads CASSQDRYPHEQYF. The CDR3 DNA reads as TGTGCCAGCAGCCAAGATCGCTATCCCCACGAGCAGTACTTC. The V and J genes are TRBV3-1 (or the pseudogene TRBV3-2) and TRBJ2-7; D call uncertain. The CDR3 runs 14 residues. With 0 bases removed from V and 5 bases from J, the gap between germline ends came to 11 bases. Looked up from germline, CDR1 is LGHDT and CDR2 is YNNKEL (reference sequence).

A remark on this clone: Other DNA sequences in the sample encode the same CDR3. This chain connects TRBV9 to TRBJ1-2; possibly TRBD1 for D (6 bases). This CDR3 spans 13 amino acids. V lost 2 bases, J lost 1 base, and 6 bases lay in between. Germline V gene data show CDR1 as SGDLS and CDR2 as YYNGEE. For the CDR3, the DNA is TGTGCCAGCAGCGTGGACAGTAACTATGGCTACACCTTC. Amino acid sequence: CASSVDSNYGYTF.

The CDR3 protein is CASSFGSTVLGQFF. The CDR3, as DNA: TGTGCCAGCAGCTTCGGAAGCACAGTTCTCGGGCAGTTCTTC. The chain links TRBV5-8 to TRBJ2-1; D is unresolved. Germline CDR1 reads SGHTS; CDR2 reads YDEGEE. With 2 bases removed from V and 12 bases from J, the gap between germline ends came to 18 bases. The CDR3 sequence is 14 residues long. Drawing the rest from reference TRBV5-8 and TRBJ2-1, the complete variable domain is EAGVTQSPTHLIKTRGQQATLRCSPISGHTSVYWYQQALGLGLQFLLWYDEGEERNRGNFPPRFSGRQFPNYSSELNVNALELEDSALYLCASSFGSTVLGQFFGPGTRLTVL.

The rearrangement uses TRBV13 and TRBJ2-7, with a tentative D call TRBD1 (6 bases). V was cut by 5 bases and J by 3 bases, with 14 bases left in between. Germline V gives CDR1 PRHDT, CDR2 FYEKMQ (reference sequence). CDR3 length equals 14 residues. CDR3 amino acids: CASSAKTGVYEQYF. The CDR3 coding sequence is TGTGCCAGCAGCGCTAAGACAGGAGTCTACGAGCAGTACTTC.

The chain is built from TRBV4-2 and TRBJ1-1; 11 bases match TRBD1. The CDR3 totals 16 residues. V was pared by 4 bases and J by 4 bases, with 8 bases of the junction left unmatched. CDR1 LGHNA and CDR2 YNFKEQ come from the germline V gene. This CDR3 reads CASSRGTGTGGTEAFF. Here the CDR3 DNA reads TGTGCCAGCAGCCGTGGGACCGGGACAGGGGGCACTGAAGCTTTCTTT.

This clone was found a few times. The V and J genes are TRBV7-9 and TRBJ1-1, with TRBD1 identical over 8 bases. Looked up from germline, CDR1 is SEHNR and CDR2 is FQNEAQ (reference sequence). V was clipped by 0 bases and J by 5 bases; unmatched bases: 2. The CDR3 length is 14 residues. CDR3 bases: TGTGCCAGCAGCTTAGCCGGACAGGGAACTGAAGCTTTCTTT. Protein product: CASSLAGQGTEAFF.

As to this clone: The germline gene is not matched at one end of the junction; a read error may be the cause. The identical CDR3 is also encoded by other nucleotide sequences in the sample. The chain links TRBV19 to TRBJ1-5, with TRBD1 matching over 9 bases. There are 16 residues in the CDR3. Germline V gene lookup returns CDR1 LNHDA and CDR2 SQIVND (reference sequence). The CDR3 DNA reads TGTGCCAGTAGCCTTACCGGGACAGGGAACAATCAGCCCCAACATTTT. Translation: CASSLTGTGNNQPQHF.

The chain has TRBV30 and TRBJ2-5, with a tentative D call TRBD1 (5 bases). V lost 2 bases, J lost 4 bases, and 14 bases lay in between. The length of the CDR3 is 14 residues. Germline values: CDR1 GTSNPN, CDR2 SVGIG (reference sequence). Written as DNA, the CDR3 is TGTGCCTGGAGTAGGGGTCTAGGGGTAGAGACCCAGTACTTC. Translated: CAWSRGLGVETQYF.

V gene TRBV4-3 combines with J gene TRBJ1-2; a possible D gene is TRBD1 (5 bases). The length of the CDR3 is 15 residues. Germline CDR1 and CDR2: LGHNA and YSLEER. Trimming shortened V by 3 bases and J by 3 bases, and 14 bases separated the two germline ends. The CDR3 DNA follows: TGCGCCAGCAGCCAGGCGACAGCGCTAGACTATGGCTACACCTTC. It yields the protein CASSQATALDYGYTF.

The chain has TRBV18 and TRBJ2-7; a weak D match, TRBD1 (6 bases). The CDR3 loop spans 16 amino acids. The V end was cut by 3 bases, the J end by 0 bases, with 15 bases between. The V gene's germline CDR1 is KGHSH and CDR2 LQKENI. CDR3 nucleotides: TGTGCCAGCTCACCTCGACAGGATCGGAGCTCCTACGAGCAGTACTTC. It is translated as CASSPRQDRSSYEQYF.

This clone was recorded only once. The chain has TRBV5-5 and TRBJ1-4; possibly TRBD1 for D (5 bases). The CDR3 has 16 residues. The V and J ends lost 1 base and 4 bases respectively, with 14 bases between them. CDR1 is SGHKS and CDR2 is YYEKEE in the germline V gene (reference sequence). The CDR3 loop reads CASSLFQGFNNEKLFF. CDR3 DNA sequence: TGTGCCAGCAGCTTGTTTCAGGGCTTTAATAATGAAAAACTGTTTTTT.

V usage is TRBV19 and J usage is TRBJ2-1; 9 bases agree with TRBD1. There are 16 residues in the CDR3. Germline V CDR1 and CDR2: LNHDA, SQIVND (reference sequence). V shed 3 bases, J shed 1 base, and the junction held 4 bases outside the gene matches. The CDR3 nucleotides read TGTGCCAGTAGTATGGTGACAGGGGGATCCTACAATGAGCAGTTCTTC. Its protein product is CASSMVTGGSYNEQFF. The variable domain in full, with the rest retrieved from reference TRBV19 and TRBJ2-1, is DGGITQSPKYLFRKEGQNVTLSCEQNLNHDAMYWYRQDPGQGLRLIYYSQIVNDFQKGDIAEGYSVSREKKESFPLTVTSAQKNPTAFYLCASSMVTGGSYNEQFFGPGTRLTVL.